The entry below describes one T cell receptor beta chain. The data belong to a study of T cell responses to AZD1222 COVID-19 vaccine. TCRdb's table, derived via immunoSEQ multiplex PCR, lists solely in-frame clones and lacks some. Of 150,000 to 200,000 clones detected, approximately 94% appear once; the ten largest clones hold 5.1%. This TCR came from an adult who received the AZD1222 COVID-19 vaccine. This material consisted of peripheral blood, taken 28 days after the second AZD1222 dose.

The CDR3 sequence is CASSISSVPKGAPNSPLHF. CDR3 DNA: TGTGCCAGCAGCATATCATCTGTACCGAAGGGGGCCCCAAATTCACCCCTCCACTTT. The J gene is TRBJ1-6, the V gene TRBV21-1; the D call in the table, TRBD1, was not verified against the DNA. TRBV21-1 is deemed a pseudogene. CDR3 length: 19 residues.